A single sample gave rise to the 7 T cell receptor beta chains below, sequenced in a study of long-term antiretroviral therapy in people with HIV. immunoSEQ v3.0 was run at survey level. TCRdb's table, derived via immunoSEQ multiplex PCR, lists solely in-frame clones and lacks some. The repertoire holds approximately 30,000 clones, with over 80% as singletons. The material sequenced was unsorted PBMCs, taken 0.4 years after starting antiretroviral therapy. These receptors came from a man aged 18-30 years with HIV.

V gene TRBV5-1 combines with J gene TRBJ2-1; weak D call: TRBD2 (6 bases). This CDR3 region has 16 residues. Per germline, CDR1 SGHRS and CDR2 YFSETQ. V shed 0 bases and J shed 6 bases, with 16 bases lying between them. CDR3 in DNA: TGCGCCAGCAGCTTGGCCGGGTTCGGGGGAGCCAATGAGCAGTTCTTC. Translating gives CASSLAGFGGANEQFF.

The CDR3 sequence: CASSDQQGVVYGYTF. CDR3 DNA sequence: TGTGCCAGCAGTGATCAACAGGGGGTAGTCTATGGCTACACCTTC. The chain has TRBV6-1 and TRBJ1-2; 8 bases map to TRBD1. The CDR3 contains 15 residues. Trimming cost V 3 bases and J 4 bases; bases outside gene matches: 7. Germline V CDR1 and CDR2: MNHNS, SASEGT.

This sequence joins TRBV25-1 and TRBJ1-2; D is unresolved. Deletions cut 2 bases from V and 3 bases from J, with 7 bases between. Germline V gene data show CDR1 as MGHDK and CDR2 as SYGVNS. The length of the CDR3 is 13 residues. The CDR3 DNA is TGTGCCAGCAGTGAAAGGGCAGACTATGGCTACACCTTC. It encodes CASSERADYGYTF.

J is TRBJ2-1 and V is TRBV7-9; D ambiguous. The CDR3 extends over 13 amino acids. The V end lost 1 base, the J end lost 8 bases, and 9 bases lay between the germline ends. Germline V lookup: CDR1 SEHNR, CDR2 FQNEAQ (reference sequence). CDR3 in amino acids: CASSLEESDEQFF. CDR3 sequence (DNA): TGTGCCAGCAGCTTAGAGGAATCGGATGAGCAGTTCTTC. The full variable domain, in which reference TRBV7-9 and TRBJ2-1 provide the parts outside the CDR3, is DTGVSQNPRHKITKRGQNVTFRCDPISEHNRLYWYRQTLGQGPEFLTYFQNEAQLEKSRLLSDRFSAERPKGSFSTLEIQRTEQGDSAMYLCASSLEESDEQFFGPGTRLTVL.

The chain combines TRBV7-3 with TRBJ2-1; 8 bases map to TRBD1. CDR1 and CDR2 from the germline V gene are SGHTA and FQGTGA. The CDR3 is made up of 13 amino acids. V was pared by 5 bases and J by 6 bases, with 3 bases of the junction left unmatched. CDR3: CASSPTGGNEQFF. As DNA, the CDR3 is TGTGCCAGCAGCCCTACAGGGGGCAATGAGCAGTTCTTC.

V gene TRBV7-3 combines with J gene TRBJ2-1; 8 bases line up with TRBD2. CDR1 and CDR2 from the germline V gene are SGHTA and FQGTGA. The CDR3 is made up of 14 amino acids. With 5 bases clipped from V and 4 bases from J, the junction kept 4 bases outside the gene matches. The CDR3 protein is CASSHSGAYNEQFF. CDR3 bases: TGTGCCAGCAGCCATAGCGGGGCTTACAATGAGCAGTTCTTC.

This chain joins TRBV4-3 and TRBJ2-3; tentative D call: TRBD2 (6 bases). Looked up from germline, CDR1 is LGHNA and CDR2 is YSLEER. CDR3 length: 15 residues. Between the trimmed V and J ends, which lost 0 bases and 0 bases, there was a span of 7 bases. CDR3 protein: CASSQDGTSTDTQYF. The CDR3 DNA sequence: TGCGCCAGCAGCCAAGATGGGACTAGCACAGATACGCAGTATTTT.